A single sample is the source of the 25 T cell receptor beta chains below, sequenced in a study of control samples from healthy donors and cancer patients. Measured with immunoSEQ multiplex PCR; TCRdb has only the in-frame clones, and not every one. Of about 74,000 clones listed, about 88% are singletons. Sequencing used blood. These receptors all stem from a woman aged 45 to 65 in good health.

Points on this clone: In the same sample, other DNA sequences code for this CDR3. The CDR3 DNA reads as TGCGCCAGCAGCTTGTCCGATACGCAGTATTTT. It is translated as CASSLSDTQYF. The chain is built from TRBV5-1 and TRBJ2-3; the D is unclear. Germline loops: CDR1 SGHRS, CDR2 YFSETQ. With 1 base removed from V and 6 bases from J, the gap between germline ends came to 3 bases. The CDR3 extends over 11 amino acids.

The gene calls are TRBV5-8 and TRBJ1-5; the D gene is possibly TRBD1 (5 bases). The CDR3 sequence is 15 residues long. From germline, CDR1 is SGHTS and CDR2 YDEGEE. With 4 bases removed from V and 5 bases from J, the gap between germline ends came to 16 bases. CDR3 amino acids: CASSPEGMDDQPQHF. The CDR3 coding sequence is TGTGCCAGCAGCCCGGAGGGGATGGACGATCAGCCCCAGCATTTT.

The chain joins TRBV19 to TRBJ1-2, with D unresolved. Germline loops: CDR1 LNHDA, CDR2 SQIVND (reference sequence). The CDR3 has 11 residues. Trimming shortened V by 6 bases and J by 4 bases, and 6 bases separated the two germline ends. CDR3 nucleotide sequence: TGTGCCAGTAGAGAGACCTATGGCTACACCTTC. The encoded protein is CASRETYGYTF. Complete variable domain (other parts from reference TRBV19 and TRBJ1-2): DGGITQSPKYLFRKEGQNVTLSCEQNLNHDAMYWYRQDPGQGLRLIYYSQIVNDFQKGDIAEGYSVSREKKESFPLTVTSAQKNPTAFYLCASRETYGYTFGSGTRLTVV.

The chain employs TRBV5-1 and TRBJ2-1; a weak D match, TRBD1 (6 bases). Looked up from germline, CDR1 is SGHRS and CDR2 is YFSETQ. Between the trimmed V and J ends, which lost 3 bases and 4 bases, there was a span of 14 bases. CDR3 length: 15 residues. The CDR3 is CASSSGPQGYNEQFF. The CDR3 bases are TGCGCCAGCAGCTCAGGACCCCAGGGGTACAATGAGCAGTTCTTC. The full variable domain, with the rest looked up from reference TRBV5-1 and TRBJ2-1, is KAGVTQTPRYLIKTRGQQVTLSCSPISGHRSVSWYQQTPGQGLQFLFEYFSETQRNKGNFPGRFSGRQFSNSRSEMNVSTLELGDSALYLCASSSGPQGYNEQFFGPGTRLTVL.

This chain uses TRBV7-9 with TRBJ1-1; TRBD1 might be the D (6 bases). V was trimmed by 6 bases and J by 5 bases, leaving 10 bases between them. The CDR3 sequence is 12 residues long. The germline gives CDR1 SEHNR, CDR2 FQNEAQ (reference sequence). The CDR3 here is CASSNRVTEAFF. In DNA form, the CDR3 reads TGTGCCAGCAGTAACAGGGTTACTGAAGCTTTCTTT.

V and J are TRBV15 and TRBJ2-2, with 7 bases aligning to TRBD1. CDR1 and CDR2 (germline): LNHNV, YYDKDF (reference sequence). CDR3 length: 15 amino acids. The J segment lost 5 bases and the V segment lost 3 bases, leaving 6 bases of the junction unmatched. The DNA of the CDR3 is TGTGCCACCAGCAGGGACAGGAGATCGACCGGGGAGCTGTTTTTT. Residues: CATSRDRRSTGELFF.

J is TRBJ1-2 and V is TRBV6-2 or TRBV6-3; D is unclear. V lost 2 bases and J 1 base, leaving 5 bases between the germline ends. Germline-derived CDR1 and CDR2 are MNHEY and SVGEGT. The CDR3 totals 13 residues. CDR3 sequence: CASSYVGNYGYTF. DNA for the CDR3: TGTGCCAGCAGTTACGTAGGTAACTATGGCTACACCTTC.

The genes are TRBV30 and TRBJ2-7; TRBD1 aligns across 9 bases. V was pared by 3 bases and J by 5 bases, with 5 bases of the junction left unmatched. Looked up from germline, CDR1 is GTSNPN and CDR2 is SVGIG (reference sequence). The CDR3 is made up of 13 amino acids. The CDR3 here is CAWRRGDRDEQYF. The CDR3 DNA is TGTGCCTGGAGAAGGGGGGACAGGGACGAGCAGTACTTC.

The CDR3 reads CASNRDSSSYEQYF. The CDR3 bases are TGTGCCAGCAATAGGGACAGCAGCTCCTACGAGCAGTACTTC. The rearrangement uses TRBV2 and TRBJ2-7; 7 positions match TRBD1. The CDR3 contains 14 residues. Trimming at V came to 7 bases and at J to 0 bases, leaving 6 bases not matched to a gene. Germline V lookup: CDR1 SNHLY, CDR2 FYNNEI.

The chain is built from TRBV7-2 and TRBJ1-3, with unresolved D. The CDR3 totals 13 residues. The V gene's germline CDR1 is SGHTA and CDR2 FQGNSA. V was pared by 4 bases and J by 4 bases, with 8 bases between. The CDR3 is CASSYGTGNTIYF. Written as DNA, the CDR3 is TGTGCCAGCAGCTACGGAACAGGAAACACCATATATTTT.

The J gene is TRBJ2-4, the V gene TRBV19, with unresolved D. Trimming removed 3 bases at V and 1 base at J, with 10 bases between. The CDR3 loop spans 15 amino acids. From germline, CDR1 is LNHDA and CDR2 SQIVND (reference sequence). This chain's CDR3 is CASSIASLAKNIQYF. The CDR3 DNA follows: TGTGCCAGTAGTATTGCCTCATTGGCCAAAAACATTCAGTACTTC.

The rearrangement links TRBV10-2 to TRBJ1-2; 8 nucleotides match TRBD1. V lost 6 bases, J lost 0 bases, and 12 bases stayed unmatched. Germline CDR1 and CDR2: WSHSY and SAAADI. The CDR3 has 17 residues. The CDR3: CASRSKQGGEANYGYTF. The CDR3 DNA follows: TGCGCCAGCAGATCAAAACAGGGGGGAGAAGCTAACTATGGCTACACCTTC.

The chain uses TRBV9 and TRBJ2-3, with 10 bases matching TRBD2. CDR3 size: 16 residues. The V segment lost 3 bases and the J segment 5 bases; nucleotides outside the gene matches: 9. Germline CDR1 reads SGDLS; CDR2 reads YYNGEE. Here the CDR3 DNA reads TGTGCCAGCAGCGCCGTGAGCGGGGGGGCCCGAGATACGCAGTATTTT. Protein sequence: CASSAVSGGARDTQYF.

J is TRBJ1-1 and V is TRBV6-5, with a possible D match to TRBD1 (5 bases). This CDR3 contains 13 residues. CDR1 and CDR2 from the germline V gene are MNHEY and SVGAGI. Trimming stripped 5 bases from V and 4 bases from J, with 11 bases between. CDR3 in DNA: TGTGCCAGCAGTCCCAGGGCGGGCACTGAAGCTTTCTTT. Its protein product is CASSPRAGTEAFF.

The V gene is TRBV5-5, the J gene TRBJ2-3, with 9 nucleotides matching TRBD2. J lost 2 bases, V lost 3 bases, and 10 bases had no gene match. CDR3 length equals 17 residues. Germline assignment: CDR1 SGHKS and CDR2 YYEKEE (reference sequence). The CDR3 DNA reads as TGTGCCAGCAGCTCGGGGGCCAGCGGGGGGCTCACAGATACGCAGTATTTT. Protein: CASSSGASGGLTDTQYF.

This rearrangement joins TRBV12-3 or TRBV12-4 to TRBJ1-2; 8 nucleotides agree with TRBD1. The CDR3 is 13 amino acids. Trimming cost V 3 bases and J 8 bases; bases outside gene matches: 5. CDR3 DNA sequence: TGTGCCAGCAGTTTTGGACAGGGCTTGGGCTACACCTTC. It yields the protein CASSFGQGLGYTF.

As concerns this clone: One junction end does not reproduce the germline sequence, and a read error may be involved. This chain joins TRBV30 and TRBJ1-1; D gene ambiguous. This CDR3 is built from 11 residues. Germline loops: CDR1 GTSNPN, CDR2 SVGIG (reference sequence). The CDR3 DNA reads as TGTGCCTGGAGTGTACTCTTCGTCTTGGAATTT. Residues: CAWSVLFVLEF.

The chain combines TRBV21-1 with TRBJ2-3; the D call in the table, TRBD1, was not verified against the DNA. TRBV21-1 constitutes a pseudogene. The CDR3 covers 14 residues. The CDR3 DNA follows: TGTGCCAGATTACGACAGGGAAGAGTAGATACGCAGTATTTT. Residues: CARLRQGRVDTQYF.

The chain has TRBV5-8 and TRBJ1-3; tentatively, D is TRBD1 (5 bases). This CDR3 has 13 amino acids. The V gene's germline CDR1 is SGHTS and CDR2 YDEGEE. V lost 4 bases to trimming and J lost 4 bases, with 9 bases between them. The CDR3 nucleotides are TGTGCCAGCAGCGGGGGGACGGGAAACACCATATATTTT. Translated: CASSGGTGNTIYF.

V is TRBV27 and J is TRBJ2-7; 12 bases map to TRBD2. The CDR3 has 17 amino acids. Germline V gives CDR1 MNHEY, CDR2 SMNVEV (reference sequence). V shed 9 bases, J shed 2 bases, and the junction held 14 bases outside the gene matches. The CDR3 loop is CARVRGASGGAAYEQYF. In DNA, the CDR3 is TGTGCCAGAGTCCGAGGGGCTAGCGGGGGGGCGGCCTACGAGCAGTACTTC.

The chain carries TRBV11-2 and TRBJ2-3; 8 nucleotides agree with TRBD2. The CDR3 spans 14 residues. The junction had 5 bases not matched to a gene; V was cut back by 3 bases and J by 6 bases. The germline gives CDR1 SGHAT, CDR2 FQNNGV. CDR3 in amino acids: CASSFSGGADTQYF. CDR3 DNA: TGTGCCAGCAGCTTCTCCGGGGGGGCGGATACGCAGTATTTT.

V gene TRBV30 combines with J gene TRBJ2-3; weak D call: TRBD2 (7 bases). Germline V CDR1 and CDR2: GTSNPN, SVGIG (reference sequence). This CDR3 is 14 amino acids long. V lost 0 bases and J lost 8, with 15 bases in between. The CDR3 region has the DNA TGTGCCTGGAGTGTACAGGGAGGGCTAGGTACGCAGTATTTT. It encodes CAWSVQGGLGTQYF.

The chain couples TRBV5-6 to TRBJ2-7, with D tentatively TRBD1 (5 bases). The CDR3 runs 16 residues. Between the trimmed V and J ends, which lost 0 bases and 7 bases, there was a span of 20 bases. Germline V lookup: CDR1 SGHDT, CDR2 YYEEEE. The CDR3 nucleotides are TGTGCCAGCAGCTTGGCCTATCAGGGCGCGATAGGGGAGCAGTACTTC. Translating gives CASSLAYQGAIGEQYF.

This chain links TRBV6-5 with TRBJ1-1; 7 bases map to TRBD1. V lost 5 bases, J lost 4 bases, and 4 bases stayed unmatched. Germline-derived CDR1 and CDR2 are MNHEY and SVGAGI. This CDR3 has 13 amino acids. DNA of the CDR3: TGTGCCAGCAGTCAGGGGGTTCTCACTGAAGCTTTCTTT. It specifies CASSQGVLTEAFF.

The chain is built from TRBV6-1 and TRBJ2-3, with D unclear. CDR1 MNHNS and CDR2 SASEGT come from the germline V gene. The V end lost 5 bases, the J end lost 0 bases, and 9 bases lay between the germline ends. This CDR3 is built from 14 residues. The chain's CDR3 is CASSSRPSTDTQYF. The CDR3 DNA reads TGTGCCAGCAGTTCTAGGCCGAGCACAGATACGCAGTATTTT.